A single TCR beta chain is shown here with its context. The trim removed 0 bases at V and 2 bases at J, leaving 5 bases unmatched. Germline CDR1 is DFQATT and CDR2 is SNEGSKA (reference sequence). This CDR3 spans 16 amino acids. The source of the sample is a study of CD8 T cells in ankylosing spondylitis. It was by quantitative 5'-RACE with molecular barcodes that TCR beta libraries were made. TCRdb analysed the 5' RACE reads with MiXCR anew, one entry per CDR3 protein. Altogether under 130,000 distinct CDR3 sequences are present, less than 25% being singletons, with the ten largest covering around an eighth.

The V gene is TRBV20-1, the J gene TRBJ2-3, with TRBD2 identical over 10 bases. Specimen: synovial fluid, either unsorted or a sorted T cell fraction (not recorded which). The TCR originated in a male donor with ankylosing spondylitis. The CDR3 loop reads CSARDFLAGDTDTQYF. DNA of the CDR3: TGCAGTGCTAGAGATTTCCTAGCGGGAGACACAGATACGCAGTATTTT.